This T cell receptor (beta chain) was captured in a study of blood T cell repertoires in COVID-19. Study-wide context: Sample material is recorded as cDNA or gDNA derived from T cells, B-cell-depleted T cells, or PBMCs.

As processed by the authors: Reference gene primer amplification gave nucleated cell count estimates. Libraries were prepared by immunoSEQ multiplex PCR; TCRdb keeps only in-frame clonotypes and omits some of them. V, J and clone size reflect that table, while D and trimming were determined from the DNA. This table has around 80,000 clones, 80% appearing once. V was pared by 0 bases and J by 0 bases, with 9 bases between. From germline, CDR1 is SGHRS and CDR2 YFSETQ. The CDR3 length is 15 residues. Material: peripheral blood. The TCR originated in a woman between 65 and 79 years old with acute or convalescent COVID-19. The chain recombines TRBV5-1 with TRBJ1-1; no firm D call. Written as DNA, the CDR3 is TGCGCCAGCAGCTTGGACTTGAGAATGAACACTGAAGCTTTCTTT. Residues: CASSLDLRMNTEAFF. The whole variable domain, filled in from reference TRBV5-1 and TRBJ1-1, reads KAGVTQTPRYLIKTRGQQVTLSCSPISGHRSVSWYQQTPGQGLQFLFEYFSETQRNKGNFPGRFSGRQFSNSRSEMNVSTLELGDSALYLCASSLDLRMNTEAFFGQGTRLTVV.